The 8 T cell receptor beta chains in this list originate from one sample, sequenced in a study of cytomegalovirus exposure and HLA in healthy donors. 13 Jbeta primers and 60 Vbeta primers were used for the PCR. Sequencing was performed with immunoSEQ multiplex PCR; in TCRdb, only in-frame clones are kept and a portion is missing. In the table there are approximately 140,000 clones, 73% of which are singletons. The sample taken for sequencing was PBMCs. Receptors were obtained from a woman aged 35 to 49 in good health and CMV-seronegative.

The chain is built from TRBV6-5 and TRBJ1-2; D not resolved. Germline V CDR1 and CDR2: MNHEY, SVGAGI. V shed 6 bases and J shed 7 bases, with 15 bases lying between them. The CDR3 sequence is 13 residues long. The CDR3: CASSLAGKSGYTF. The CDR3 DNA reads TGTGCCAGCAGCTTGGCCGGGAAGAGTGGCTACACCTTC.

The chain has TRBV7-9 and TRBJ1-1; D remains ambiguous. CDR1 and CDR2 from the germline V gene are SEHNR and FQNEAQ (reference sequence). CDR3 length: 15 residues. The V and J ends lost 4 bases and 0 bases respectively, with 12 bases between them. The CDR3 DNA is TGTGCCAGCAGCTCAAGAACGGGAATGAACACTGAAGCTTTCTTT. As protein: CASSSRTGMNTEAFF.

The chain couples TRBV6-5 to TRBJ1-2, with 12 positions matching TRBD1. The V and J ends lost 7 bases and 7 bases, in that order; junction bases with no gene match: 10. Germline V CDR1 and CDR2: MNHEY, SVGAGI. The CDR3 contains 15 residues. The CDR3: CASTQGGTGGVGYTF. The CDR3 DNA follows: TGTGCCAGCACCCAAGGTGGGACAGGGGGCGTTGGCTACACCTTC.

The CDR3 DNA reads TGTGCCAGCAGCTTAGCTAGCGGGGGAACCGGGGAGCTGTTTTTT. It yields the protein CASSLASGGTGELFF. The chain joins TRBV7-9 to TRBJ2-2, with 9 bases aligning to TRBD2. Germline values: CDR1 SEHNR, CDR2 FQNEAQ (reference sequence). The CDR3 covers 15 residues. Trimming took 0 bases from V and 5 from J; bases not matched to a gene: 1.

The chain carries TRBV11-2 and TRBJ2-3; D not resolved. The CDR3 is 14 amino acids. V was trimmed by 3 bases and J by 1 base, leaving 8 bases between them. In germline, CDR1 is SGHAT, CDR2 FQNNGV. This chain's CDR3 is CASSFWARTDTQYF. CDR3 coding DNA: TGTGCCAGCAGCTTTTGGGCCCGCACAGATACGCAGTATTTT.

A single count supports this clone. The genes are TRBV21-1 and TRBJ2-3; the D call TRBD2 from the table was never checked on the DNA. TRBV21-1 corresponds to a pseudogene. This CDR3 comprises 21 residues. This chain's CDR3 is CASSKLRVGLAGGPNTDTQYF. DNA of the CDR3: TGTGCCAGCAGCAAATTGAGGGTGGGGCTAGCGGGGGGGCCGAACACAGATACGCAGTATTTT.

The CDR3 bases are TGTGCCAGCAGCTCAGGGACAGCATTCTATGGCTACACCTTC. Translating gives CASSSGTAFYGYTF. The chain joins TRBV7-2 to TRBJ1-2; TRBD1 agrees at 7 bases. Losses at the gene ends were 4 bases for V and 4 bases for J; bases not matched to a gene: 6. Germline lookup yields CDR1 SGHTA and CDR2 FQGNSA. The CDR3 contains 14 residues.

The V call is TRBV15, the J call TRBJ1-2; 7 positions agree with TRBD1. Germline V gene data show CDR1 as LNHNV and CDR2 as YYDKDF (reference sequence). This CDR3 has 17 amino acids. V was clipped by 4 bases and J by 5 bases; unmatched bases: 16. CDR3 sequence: CATSTRTAGGPRYGYTF. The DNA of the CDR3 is TGTGCCACCAGCACTCGAACCGCAGGGGGACCTAGATATGGCTACACCTTC.